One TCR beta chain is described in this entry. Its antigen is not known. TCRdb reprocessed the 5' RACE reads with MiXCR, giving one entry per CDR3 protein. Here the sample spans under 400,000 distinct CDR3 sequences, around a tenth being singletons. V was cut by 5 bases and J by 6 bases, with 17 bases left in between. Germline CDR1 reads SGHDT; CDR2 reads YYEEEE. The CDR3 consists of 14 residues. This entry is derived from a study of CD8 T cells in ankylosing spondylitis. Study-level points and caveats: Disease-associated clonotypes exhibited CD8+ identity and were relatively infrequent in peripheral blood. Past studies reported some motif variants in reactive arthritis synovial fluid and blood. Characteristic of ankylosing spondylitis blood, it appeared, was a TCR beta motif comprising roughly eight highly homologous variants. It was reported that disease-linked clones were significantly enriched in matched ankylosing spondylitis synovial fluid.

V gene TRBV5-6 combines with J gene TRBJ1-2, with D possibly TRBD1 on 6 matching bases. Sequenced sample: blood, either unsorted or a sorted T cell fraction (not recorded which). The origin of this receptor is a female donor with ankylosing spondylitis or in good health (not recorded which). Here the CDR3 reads CASRGAGQRDGYTF. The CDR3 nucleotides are TGTGCCAGCAGGGGGGCCGGACAACGGGATGGCTACACCTTC. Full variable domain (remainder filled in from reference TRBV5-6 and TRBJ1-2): DAGVTQSPTHLIKTRGQQVTLRCSPKSGHDTVSWYQQALGQGPQFIFQYYEEEERQRGNFPDRFSGHQFPNYSSELNVNALLLGDSALYLCASRGAGQRDGYTFGSGTRLTVV.